The clone carrying this T cell receptor beta chain was picked up many times. Its antigen is not identified. This record comes from a study of T cell repertoires in cytomegalovirus infection. Study in general: TCR beta signatures that were public indicated CMV infection and matching HLA type. Findings of the study overall: Of the TCR beta families, the public ones yielded a cumulative frequency that identified carriers of CMV plus the relevant HLA. Ex vivo, HLA-C-restricted CMV-specific TCR beta clonotypes prevailed over the rest of the response.

Germline CDR1 SGHNT, CDR2 YENEEA. The CDR3 is 16 residues long. V lost 3 bases to trimming and J lost 2 bases; unmatched junction nucleotides: 5. From the reads, TCRdb called clonotypes with MiXCR, one entry per CDR3 protein. The data show around 180,000 distinct CDR3 sequences, roughly 20% seen once. The chain couples TRBV11-3 to TRBJ2-3; 10 bases map to TRBD2. The sequence derives from a human donor in good health (CMV status not recorded). Some clones in this sample may be carry-over from other donors' samples. The sequenced sample consisted of PBMCs. The CDR3 spells CASSFRTSGFTDTQYF. The DNA of the CDR3 is TGTGCCAGCAGCTTTAGGACTAGCGGCTTCACAGATACGCAGTATTTT. The entire variable domain, with the rest obtained from reference TRBV11-3 and TRBJ2-3, is as follows: EAGVVQSPRYKIIEKKQPVAFWCNPISGHNTLYWYLQNLGQGPELLIRYENEEAVDDSQLPKDRFSAERLKGVDSTLKIQPAELGDSAVYLCASSFRTSGFTDTQYFGPGTRLTVL.